The T cell receptor (beta chain) under discussion was sequenced for a study of blood T cell repertoires in COVID-19. Study information: Samples came from the United States, Italy and Spain, spanning acute and convalescent COVID-19.

Original methodology: Amplification with reference gene primers provided the estimates of nucleated cell counts. The data were produced by immunoSEQ multiplex PCR, yet TCRdb's version contains in-frame clones alone and is incomplete. The V and J calls and the clone size are those of that table, but D and trimming were determined from the DNA. This table has about 380,000 clones, more than 70% appearing once. Two negative PCRs, clearance, or symptom resolution had been documented for recovered Cohort 3 donors. Germline CDR1 SEHNR, CDR2 FQNEAQ (reference sequence). This CDR3 is built from 14 residues. Trimming took 4 bases from V and 5 from J, leaving 14 bases between them.

The origin of this receptor is a young woman who had recovered from COVID-19. Input material: PBMCs or T cells enriched from blood (not recorded which). The rearrangement links TRBV7-9 to TRBJ1-1; no clear D. The CDR3 reads CASSSFLGWTEAFF. Here the CDR3 DNA reads TGTGCCAGCAGCTCTTTTCTAGGTTGGACTGAAGCTTTCTTT.